Each of the 19 T cell receptor beta chains below was sequenced from the same sample in a study of Tregs in tolerant kidney transplant recipients. The assay was immunoSEQ multiplex PCR, and TCRdb's table has in-frame clones only and misses some. The sample comprises tens of thousands of clones, over 85% of which are singletons, and 4.5% to 5% rests with the top ten. Sequenced material: CD8+ T cells from blood. Receptors were obtained from a human donor in good health.

In its sample, this clone was seen once. The chain joins TRBV27 to TRBJ2-7; 8 nucleotides match TRBD2. The length of the CDR3 is 13 residues. CDR1 and CDR2 (germline): MNHEY, SMNVEV (reference sequence). J was trimmed by 4 bases and V by 6 bases; bases with no gene match: 5. DNA of the CDR3: TGTGCCAGCAGCCCGACTAGCGCATACGAGCAGTACTTC. This translates into CASSPTSAYEQYF.

The CDR3 coding sequence is TGTGCCAGCAGTGACTCGAGGGCGGCTAACTATGGCTACACCTTC. Amino acids: CASSDSRAANYGYTF. The chain has TRBV2 and TRBJ1-2; D uncertain. The CDR3 extends over 15 amino acids. V was shortened by 3 bases and J by 0 bases, with 11 bases between the two germline ends. Germline V gives CDR1 SNHLY, CDR2 FYNNEI.

The J gene is TRBJ2-1, the V gene TRBV5-1, with 8 positions matching TRBD2. V lost 0 bases, J lost 4 bases, and 3 bases stayed unmatched. The CDR3 is 15 amino acids. Germline lookup yields CDR1 SGHRS and CDR2 YFSETQ. The CDR3 spells CASSLVSSGYNEQFF. The DNA for the CDR3 is TGCGCCAGCAGCTTGGTGTCTAGCGGGTACAATGAGCAGTTCTTC.

The sample holds one count of this clone. V usage is TRBV7-9 and J usage is TRBJ2-7; TRBD2 aligns across 12 bases. The length of the CDR3 is 17 residues. Per germline, CDR1 SEHNR and CDR2 FQNEAQ (reference sequence). V lost 4 bases, J lost 4 bases, and 11 bases stayed unmatched. CDR3 in DNA: TGTGCCAGCAGCTCCGGACTAGCGGGACCTGCCGCATACGAGCAGTACTTC. Its translation is CASSSGLAGPAAYEQYF.

The chain employs TRBV6-4 and TRBJ1-1; no reliable D call. This CDR3 spans 14 amino acids. Germline lookup yields CDR1 MRHNA and CDR2 SNTAGT. V dropped 1 base and J dropped 4 bases, with 10 bases sitting between them. The CDR3 DNA reads as TGTGCCAGCAGTGACTTCGGGGATTCCACTGAAGCTTTCTTT. This sequence encodes CASSDFGDSTEAFF.

The gene calls are TRBV5-6 and TRBJ1-1; 10 bases map to TRBD1. The CDR3 length is 17 residues. V was pared by 2 bases and J by 3 bases, with 10 bases of the junction left unmatched. CDR1 and CDR2 (germline): SGHDT, YYEEEE. The CDR3 spells CASSFPGQGSPDTEAFF. The CDR3 DNA reads TGTGCCAGCAGCTTCCCGGGACAGGGGTCTCCGGACACTGAAGCTTTCTTT.

The V and J genes are TRBV6-1 and TRBJ2-6; 8 bases are shared with TRBD1. Trimming cost V 0 bases and J 4 bases; bases outside gene matches: 5. The CDR3 has 17 residues. Germline CDR1 reads MNHNS; CDR2 reads SASEGT. This chain's CDR3 is CASSEAGQGSGANVLTF. The DNA of the CDR3 is TGTGCCAGCAGTGAAGCCGGACAGGGATCCGGGGCCAACGTCCTGACTTTC.

The V and J genes are TRBV7-9 and TRBJ2-7, with 8 positions matching TRBD1. The CDR3 loop spans 14 amino acids. In germline, CDR1 is SEHNR, CDR2 FQNEAQ (reference sequence). Trimming cost V 5 bases and J 2 bases; bases outside gene matches: 5. The CDR3 nucleotides are TGTGCCAGCAGCCCAGACAGGGGCACCTACGAGCAGTACTTC. The encoded protein is CASSPDRGTYEQYF.

This clone was counted a few times. This chain uses TRBV6-5 with TRBJ2-1, with 8 bases fitting TRBD2. CDR1 is MNHEY, CDR2 SVGAGI, per germline. CDR3 size: 15 residues. V shed 2 bases and J 7 bases; nucleotides not matched to a gene: 7. CDR3 nucleotides: TGTGCCAGCAGTTACCGTCGGGGGGGCCGTAATGAGCAGTTCTTC. Translating it yields CASSYRRGGRNEQFF.

The J gene is TRBJ1-5, the V gene TRBV29-1, with D possibly being TRBD1 (6 bases). Germline-derived CDR1 and CDR2 are SQVTM and ANQGSEA. This CDR3 contains 12 residues. Trimming shortened V by 8 bases and J by 8 bases, and 16 bases separated the two germline ends. CDR3 region: CSTEGGAKPQHF. The DNA for the CDR3 is TGCAGCACTGAGGGGGGGGCGAAGCCCCAGCATTTT.

The table lists this clone with a count of one. The J gene is TRBJ2-1, the V gene TRBV5-1, with 8 bases lining up with TRBD2. The trim removed 0 bases at V and 10 bases at J, leaving 9 bases unmatched. Germline CDR1 reads SGHRS; CDR2 reads YFSETQ. CDR3 length: 15 residues. CDR3 sequence: CASSLDRGGQKEQFF. The DNA of the CDR3 is TGCGCCAGCAGCTTGGATCGGGGGGGCCAGAAGGAGCAGTTCTTC. The full variable domain, in which reference TRBV5-1 and TRBJ2-1 provide the parts outside the CDR3, is KAGVTQTPRYLIKTRGQQVTLSCSPISGHRSVSWYQQTPGQGLQFLFEYFSETQRNKGNFPGRFSGRQFSNSRSEMNVSTLELGDSALYLCASSLDRGGQKEQFFGPGTRLTVL.

This chain connects TRBV4-1 to TRBJ1-1, with no clear D. V lost 1 base to trimming and J lost 0 bases, with 6 bases between them. CDR3 size: 14 residues. Germline V gene lookup returns CDR1 MGHRA and CDR2 YSYEKL. DNA of the CDR3: TGCGCCAGCAGCCAAGGGACTTTGAACACTGAAGCTTTCTTT. This codes for CASSQGTLNTEAFF.

This chain links TRBV6-6 with TRBJ2-7; the D call may be TRBD1 or TRBD2 (6 bases each). Per the germline V gene, CDR1 is MNHNY and CDR2 is SVGAGI (reference sequence). Trimming removed 8 bases at V and 2 bases at J, with 13 bases between. The CDR3 has 13 residues. The CDR3 region is CASQAGHPYEQYF. DNA for the CDR3: TGTGCCAGCCAGGCGGGACACCCCTACGAGCAGTACTTC.

J is TRBJ2-5 and V is TRBV11-2, with 10 nucleotides matching TRBD1. Germline V lookup: CDR1 SGHAT, CDR2 FQNNGV. J lost 5 bases, V lost 0 bases, and 9 bases had no gene match. This CDR3 has 17 residues. CDR3 bases: TGTGCCAGCAGCTTAGATTACAGGGACAGGGGTGGGGAGACCCAGTACTTC. Residues: CASSLDYRDRGGETQYF.

The chain couples TRBV6-5 to TRBJ2-7, with 8 bases lining up with TRBD2. V lost 2 bases, J lost 2 bases, and 5 bases stayed unmatched. CDR3 length: 15 residues. The V gene's germline CDR1 is MNHEY and CDR2 SVGAGI. The CDR3 sequence: CASSYGRGDTYEQYF. The CDR3 DNA is TGTGCCAGCAGTTACGGGCGGGGGGATACCTACGAGCAGTACTTC.

This clone was seen a single time. This chain links TRBV27 with TRBJ1-2; D is unresolved. There are 13 residues in the CDR3. Looked up from germline, CDR1 is MNHEY and CDR2 is SMNVEV (reference sequence). The V gene lost 6 bases and the J gene lost 4 bases, with 12 bases spanning the gap. DNA for the CDR3: TGTGCCAGCAGATCGGAGGGCATCTATGGCTACACCTTC. It specifies CASRSEGIYGYTF.

The chain uses TRBV2 and TRBJ1-1, with 7 bases identical to TRBD1. J gave up 1 base and V 4 bases, and 15 bases lay outside the gene matches. The CDR3 length is 18 residues. Germline CDR1 reads SNHLY; CDR2 reads FYNNEI. Here the CDR3 DNA reads TGTGCCAGCAGTGGACCCGAAGGGAGGGACAGATGGAACACTGAAGCTTTCTTT. Its translation: CASSGPEGRDRWNTEAFF.

This chain uses TRBV6-5 with TRBJ2-7, with D tentatively TRBD1 or TRBD2 (5 bases each). The CDR3 is made up of 15 amino acids. Germline V gene data show CDR1 as MNHEY and CDR2 as SVGAGI. V lost 0 bases, J lost 5 bases, and 14 bases lay in between. The DNA of the CDR3 is TGTGCCAGCAGTTACTCGAGGGGCGTCGAGGACGAGCAGTACTTC. Amino acid sequence: CASSYSRGVEDEQYF.

This chain uses TRBV9 with TRBJ2-1; D gene uncertain. Germline V gene sequence: CDR1 SGDLS, CDR2 YYNGEE. Trimming left V 4 bases short and J 4 bases short, with 15 bases between. The CDR3 consists of 15 residues. Here the CDR3 DNA reads TGTGCCAGCAGCCCTGTTCCCGGTGAATACAATGAGCAGTTCTTC. Protein sequence: CASSPVPGEYNEQFF.